This section outlines one T cell receptor (beta chain) sequence together with its context. The sample originates from a study of control samples from healthy donors and cancer patients. The V end lost 2 bases, the J end lost 1 base, and 8 bases lay between the germline ends. The CDR3 runs to 14 residues. From germline, CDR1 is SGHTA and CDR2 FQGNSA. The assay was immunoSEQ multiplex PCR, and TCRdb's table has in-frame clones only and misses some. The sample yields fewer than 130,000 clones, roughly 90% seen once. Sample: PBMCs. This receptor was identified in a woman between 55 and 75 years old with lung cancer. The rearrangement joins TRBV7-2 to TRBJ2-5; TRBD1 might be the D (6 bases). For the CDR3, the DNA is TGTGCCAGCAGCTTATTACAGGGCCAAGAGACCCAGTACTTC. It encodes CASSLLQGQETQYF. The full variable domain, with the rest looked up from reference TRBV7-2 and TRBJ2-5, is GAGVSQSPSNKVTEKGKDVELRCDPISGHTALYWYRQSLGQGLEFLIYFQGNSAPDKSGLPSDRFSAERTGGSVSTLTIQRTQQEDSAVYLCASSLLQGQETQYFGPGTRLLVL.